This T cell receptor (beta chain) was identified during a study of OX40 agonist ivuxolimab in advanced cancers. Study-level background: At roughly 80% male, the cohort had a mean age of 60 years, ranging from roughly 20 to 90.

This clone came up a few times. Profiled with immunoSEQ multiplex PCR; TCRdb holds only in-frame clones, not every one. Of 100,000 to 110,000 clones listed, around 90% are singletons. This CDR3 region has 12 residues. Germline CDR1 reads LNHDA; CDR2 reads SQIVND (reference sequence). Trimming cost V 5 bases and J 5 bases, with 7 bases left between them. The chain links TRBV19 to TRBJ1-5; D remains unclear. This material consisted of CD4+ or CD8+ T cells sorted from blood, taken in a trial of the OX40 agonist ivuxolimab. The TCR originated in an adult with an advanced solid tumor such as melanoma, head and neck, liver or kidney cancer. In DNA form, the CDR3 reads TGTGCCAGTAGTTTTGAGGATCAGCCCCAGCATTTT. This codes for CASSFEDQPQHF.